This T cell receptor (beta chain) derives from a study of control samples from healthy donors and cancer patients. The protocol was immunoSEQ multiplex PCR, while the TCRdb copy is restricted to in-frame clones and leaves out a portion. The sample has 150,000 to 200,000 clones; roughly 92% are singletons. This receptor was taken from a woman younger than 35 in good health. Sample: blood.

The CDR3 DNA reads as TGCGCCAGCAGCTTGGCCAAGGAATCACCCCTCCACTTT. Protein: CASSLAKESPLHF. The chain uses TRBV5-1 and TRBJ1-6; unclear D gene. Between the trimmed V and J ends, which lost 0 bases and 10 bases, there was a span of 8 bases. The germline V gene encodes CDR1 SGHRS and CDR2 YFSETQ. The CDR3 spans 13 residues.